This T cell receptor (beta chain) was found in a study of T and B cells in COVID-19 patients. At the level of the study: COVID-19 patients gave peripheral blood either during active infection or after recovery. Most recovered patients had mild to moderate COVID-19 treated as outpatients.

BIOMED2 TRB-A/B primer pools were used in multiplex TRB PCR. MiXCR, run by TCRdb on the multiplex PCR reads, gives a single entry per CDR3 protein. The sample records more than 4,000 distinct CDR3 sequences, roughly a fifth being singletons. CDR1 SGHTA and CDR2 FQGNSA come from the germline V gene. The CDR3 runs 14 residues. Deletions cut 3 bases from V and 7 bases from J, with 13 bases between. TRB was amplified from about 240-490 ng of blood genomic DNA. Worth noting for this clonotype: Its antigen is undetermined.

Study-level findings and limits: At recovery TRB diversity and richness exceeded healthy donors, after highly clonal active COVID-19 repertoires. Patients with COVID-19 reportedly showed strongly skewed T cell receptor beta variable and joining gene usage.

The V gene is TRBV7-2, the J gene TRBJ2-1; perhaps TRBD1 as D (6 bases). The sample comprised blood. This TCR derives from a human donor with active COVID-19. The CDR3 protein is CASSLGAADNEQFF. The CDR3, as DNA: TGTGCCAGCAGCTTGGGGGCAGCGGATAATGAGCAGTTCTTC.